Listed below are T cell receptor beta chains from one sample, sequenced in a study of cytomegalovirus exposure and HLA in healthy donors. Data came from immunoSEQ multiplex PCR; TCRdb stores just in-frame clones and leaves some out. The data show 76,000 or so clones, 78% seen once. The sample taken for sequencing was PBMCs. These receptors were collected from a woman in her 40s in good health and CMV-seropositive. CDR3s include the opening cysteine and the closing phenylalanine or tryptophan. A D gene is named only where the DNA matches it firmly. A clone size is listed for some rows: how often the clone was seen (once, few, many), or a class if it is expanded.

length: 14
D: TRBD1
J: TRBJ2-7
size: -
V: TRBV5-1
CDR3: CASSLEGQLYEQYF
DNA: TGCGCCAGCAGCTTGGAGGGACAGCTCTACGAGCAGTACTTC

length: 11
D: -
J: TRBJ1-1
size: once
V: TRBV2
CDR3: CASSEQGKAFF
DNA: TGTGCCAGCAGTGAACAGGGAAAAGCTTTCTTT

length: 15
D: TRBD2
J: TRBJ2-1
size: -
V: TRBV15
CDR3: CATSTERGGLNEQFF
DNA: TGTGCCACCAGCACCGAGCGGGGGGGACTCAATGAGCAGTTCTTC

length: 19
D: TRBD2
J: TRBJ2-3
size: -
V: TRBV9
CDR3: CASSVRGLAGGSSTDTQYF
DNA: TGTGCCAGCAGCGTACGGGGGCTAGCGGGGGGCTCTAGCACAGATACGCAGTATTTT

length: 15
D: -
J: TRBJ1-5
size: -
V: TRBV13
CDR3: CASSFGDDSNQPQHF
DNA: TGTGCCAGCAGCTTTGGAGACGATAGCAATCAGCCCCAGCATTTT

length: 15
D: -
J: TRBJ1-1
size: -
V: TRBV9
CDR3: CASSVGQLMNTEAFF
DNA: TGTGCCAGCAGCGTAGGACAGCTCATGAACACTGAAGCTTTCTTT

length: 13
D: TRBD1
J: TRBJ1-2
size: -
V: TRBV2
CDR3: CASSDAGQGGYTF
DNA: TGTGCCAGCAGTGACGCCGGACAGGGCGGCTACACCTTC

length: 15
D: TRBD1
J: TRBJ1-5
size: -
V: TRBV5-5
CDR3: CASSLAGTALEPQHF
DNA: TGTGCCAGCAGCTTGGCCGGGACAGCCCTTGAGCCCCAGCATTTT

length: 16
D: -
J: TRBJ1-4
size: -
V: TRBV15
CDR3: CATSRDFGATNEKLFF
DNA: TGTGCCACCAGCAGAGATTTCGGGGCAACTAATGAAAAACTGTTTTTT

length: 15
D: -
J: TRBJ2-1
size: -
V: TRBV7-2
CDR3: CASSFGLYSYNEQFF
DNA: TGTGCCAGCAGCTTCGGACTGTACTCCTACAATGAGCAGTTCTTC

length: 14
D: TRBD1
J: TRBJ1-1
size: -
V: TRBV6-6
CDR3: CASSPITGATEAFF
DNA: TGTGCCAGCAGTCCCATCACAGGGGCCACTGAAGCTTTCTTT

length: 15
D: -
J: TRBJ2-3
size: -
V: TRBV5-1
CDR3: CASSLGAPSTDTQYF
DNA: TGCGCCAGCAGCTTAGGGGCGCCCAGCACAGATACGCAGTATTTT

length: 13
D: TRBD1
J: TRBJ1-4
size: -
V: TRBV27
CDR3: CASSRDSNEKLFF
DNA: TGTGCCAGCAGTAGGGACAGTAATGAAAAACTGTTTTTT

length: 16
D: TRBD2
J: TRBJ2-5
size: -
V: TRBV7-6
CDR3: CASSLFLAGGQETQYF
DNA: TGTGCCAGCAGCTTATTTCTAGCGGGGGGGCAAGAGACCCAGTACTTC

length: 16
D: TRBD2
J: TRBJ2-1
size: -
V: TRBV5-4
CDR3: CASSLFSGVLYDEQFF
DNA: TGTGCCAGCAGCTTGTTTAGCGGGGTGTTGTACGATGAGCAGTTCTTC

length: 17
D: TRBD1
J: TRBJ2-3
size: -
V: TRBV13
CDR3: CASSPNRGRRSTDTQYF
DNA: TGTGCCAGCAGCCCTAACAGGGGGAGGAGGAGCACAGATACGCAGTATTTT

length: 13
D: TRBD2
J: TRBJ2-2
size: once
V: TRBV7-3
CDR3: CASSPRGGGELFF
DNA: TGTGCCAGCAGCCCGCGGGGGGGCGGGGAGCTGTTTTTT

length: 15
D: -
J: TRBJ2-7
size: once
V: TRBV4-1
CDR3: CASSQDGGNTYEQYF
DNA: TGCGCCAGCAGCCAAGATGGGGGGAACACCTACGAGCAGTACTTC

length: 13
D: -
J: TRBJ1-2
size: few
V: TRBV6-5
CDR3: CASAGNTNYGYTF
DNA: TGTGCCAGTGCGGGGAATACTAACTATGGCTACACCTTC

length: 13
D: -
J: TRBJ1-1
size: -
V: TRBV7-9
CDR3: CSSSSQMNTEAFF
DNA: TGTTCCAGCAGCTCCCAGATGAACACTGAAGCTTTCTTT

length: 16
D: -
J: TRBJ1-1
size: -
V: TRBV28
CDR3: CASSFSDFPMNTEAFF
DNA: TGTGCCAGCAGTTTCTCGGACTTTCCCATGAACACTGAAGCTTTCTTT

length: 15
D: -
J: TRBJ2-3
size: once
V: TRBV6-6
CDR3: CASSPTDGGTDTQYF
DNA: TGTGCCAGCAGTCCGACGGATGGGGGGACAGATACGCAGTATTTT

length: 15
D: -
J: TRBJ1-1
size: -
V: TRBV4-2
CDR3: CASSQEARGNTEAFF
DNA: TGTGCCAGCAGCCAAGAAGCCCGGGGGAACACTGAAGCTTTCTTT

length: 15
D: -
J: TRBJ2-2
size: many
V: TRBV7-6
CDR3: CASSPGPTGTGELFF
DNA: TGTGCCAGCAGCCCGGGTCCGACGGGCACCGGGGAGCTGTTTTTT

length: 14
D: -
J: TRBJ1-1
size: once
V: TRBV5-4
CDR3: CASSTIQGNTEAFF
DNA: TGTGCCAGCAGCACCATACAGGGGAACACTGAAGCTTTCTTT

length: 18
D: TRBD2
J: TRBJ2-1
size: -
V: TRBV12-5
CDR3: CASGLLAGGRYSYNEQFF
DNA: TGTGCTAGTGGCCTACTAGCGGGGGGCCGGTACTCCTACAATGAGCAGTTCTTC

length: 13
D: TRBD2
J: TRBJ2-3
size: few
V: TRBV30
CDR3: CAWSLAGEGTQYF
DNA: TGTGCCTGGAGCTTGGCGGGGGAGGGTACGCAGTATTTT

length: 14
D: TRBD1
J: TRBJ1-1
size: few
V: TRBV7-8
CDR3: CASSSPGGAPEAFF
DNA: TGTGCCAGCAGCTCCCCAGGGGGCGCGCCTGAAGCTTTCTTT

length: 14
D: -
J: TRBJ1-6
size: -
V: TRBV7-9
CDR3: CSSSLTRTDSPLHF
DNA: TGTTCCAGCAGCTTAACCCGGACAGATTCACCCCTCCACTTT

length: 13
D: -
J: TRBJ2-3
size: -
V: TRBV27
CDR3: CASSRRGTDTQYF
DNA: TGTGCCAGCAGTCGGAGGGGAACAGATACGCAGTATTTT

length: 15
D: -
J: TRBJ1-1
size: -
V: TRBV6-1
CDR3: CASSSRVGGDTEAFF
DNA: TGTGCCAGCAGTTCCCGGGTGGGGGGGGACACTGAAGCTTTCTTT

length: 15
D: TRBD1
J: TRBJ2-3
size: -
V: TRBV28
CDR3: CASSKTGGGPDTQYF
DNA: TGTGCCAGCAGTAAAACAGGGGGCGGCCCAGATACGCAGTATTTT

length: 17
D: TRBD1
J: TRBJ1-2
size: -
V: TRBV10-3
CDR3: CAIRPQRGQASLTGYTF
DNA: TGTGCCATCAGACCTCAGAGGGGACAGGCCTCCTTAACCGGCTACACCTTC

length: 12
D: -
J: TRBJ2-1
size: -
V: TRBV2
CDR3: CASSDLAYEQFF
DNA: TGTGCCAGCAGTGATTTGGCTTATGAGCAGTTCTTC

length: 13
D: TRBD1
J: TRBJ1-5
size: -
V: TRBV5-1
CDR3: CASSFDRDQPQHF
DNA: TGCGCCAGCAGCTTCGACAGGGATCAGCCCCAGCATTTT

length: 15
D: -
J: TRBJ2-3
size: once
V: TRBV5-1
CDR3: CASSLDDRSTDTQYF
DNA: TGCGCCAGCAGCTTGGATGACAGGTCCACAGATACGCAGTATTTT

length: 16
D: TRBD1
J: TRBJ1-1
size: -
V: TRBV7-6
CDR3: CASSPGQGLRNTEAFF
DNA: TGTGCCAGCAGCCCAGGACAGGGCCTAAGAAACACTGAAGCTTTCTTT

length: 13
D: -
J: TRBJ2-7
size: -
V: TRBV7-8
CDR3: CASRAQGAYKQYF
DNA: TGTGCCAGCAGGGCTCAAGGGGCCTACAAGCAGTACTTC

length: 15
D: -
J: TRBJ2-2
size: few
V: TRBV4-1
CDR3: CASSQGQGRVGELFF
DNA: TGCGCCAGCAGCCAAGGGCAGGGTCGGGTCGGGGAGCTGTTTTTT

length: 14
D: TRBD1
J: TRBJ1-6
size: -
V: TRBV27
CDR3: CASSMGQSHSPLHF
DNA: TGTGCCAGCAGCATGGGACAGAGCCATTCACCCCTCCACTTT

length: 15
D: TRBD2
J: TRBJ2-2
size: -
V: TRBV29-1
CDR3: CSGAIAGGRNGELFF
DNA: TGCAGCGGTGCCATAGCGGGGGGGCGTAACGGGGAGCTGTTTTTT

length: 14
D: TRBD2
J: TRBJ2-2
size: few
V: TRBV15
CDR3: CATAAGGLTGELFF
DNA: TGTGCCACCGCGGCGGGGGGGCTCACCGGGGAGCTGTTTTTT

length: 12
D: -
J: TRBJ1-1
size: -
V: TRBV29-1
CDR3: CSVAGANTEAFF
DNA: TGCAGCGTTGCAGGGGCCAACACTGAAGCTTTCTTT

length: 13
D: -
J: TRBJ1-6
size: -
V: TRBV27
CDR3: CASRPQGNSPLHF
DNA: TGTGCCAGCAGACCGCAGGGGAATTCACCCCTCCACTTT

length: 11
D: TRBD2
J: TRBJ2-1
size: -
V: TRBV27
CDR3: CASERGARQFF
DNA: TGTGCCAGCGAGCGGGGGGCCCGGCAGTTCTTC

length: 15
D: TRBD1
J: TRBJ1-1
size: -
V: TRBV30
CDR3: CAWSGSTGVGSEAFF
DNA: TGTGCCTGGAGTGGATCGACAGGGGTAGGTTCTGAAGCTTTCTTT

length: 13
D: -
J: TRBJ2-2
size: -
V: TRBV7-2
CDR3: CASSLSDTGELFF
DNA: TGTGCCAGCAGCTTATCGGACACCGGGGAGCTGTTTTTT

length: 15
D: TRBD1
J: TRBJ2-3
size: -
V: TRBV28
CDR3: CASSPPGQGGDTQYF
DNA: TGTGCCAGCAGTCCACCGGGACAGGGTGGAGATACGCAGTATTTT

length: 14
D: TRBD2
J: TRBJ2-7
size: once
V: TRBV6-5
CDR3: CASSTSGNSYEQYF
DNA: TGTGCCAGCAGCACAAGCGGGAACTCCTACGAGCAGTACTTC

length: 17
D: TRBD1
J: TRBJ1-5
size: -
V: TRBV28
CDR3: CASSLWDPYRGPQPQHF
DNA: TGTGCCAGCAGTTTATGGGACCCTTACAGGGGGCCCCAGCCCCAGCATTTT

length: 15
D: TRBD1
J: TRBJ1-6
size: -
V: TRBV7-9
CDR3: CASSLSQPGQGPLHF
DNA: TGTGCCAGCAGCCTTAGCCAACCGGGACAGGGACCCCTCCACTTT

length: 19
D: -
J: TRBJ1-6
size: -
V: TRBV7-8
CDR3: CASSLLGPQSTSYNSPLHF
DNA: TGTGCCAGCAGCTTATTAGGTCCACAGTCAACGTCCTATAATTCACCCCTCCACTTT

length: 18
D: TRBD2
J: TRBJ2-7
size: -
V: TRBV7-2
CDR3: CASSPRGRTSGGTYEQYF
DNA: TGTGCCAGCAGCCCCCGCGGCCGTACTAGCGGGGGGACCTACGAGCAGTACTTC

length: 13
D: TRBD1
J: TRBJ1-2
size: few
V: TRBV7-2
CDR3: CASSFDRAYGYTF
DNA: TGTGCCAGCAGCTTCGACAGGGCCTATGGCTACACCTTC